This record concerns one T cell receptor beta chain sequence. Its antigen remains unidentified. These data belong to a study of shared clonotypes between healthy human individuals. CD45RO-negative, CCR7-selected cells formed the naive CD8 fraction, which excluded terminally differentiated effector memory CD45RA+ cells. Replicate sorted-subset PCRs were loaded with around 220 ng DNA, about 30,000 T cell genomes. TCRdb's table, derived via immunoSEQ multiplex PCR, lists solely in-frame clones and lacks some. The sample carries around 1.9 million clones, approximately 94% recorded once. V was clipped by 5 bases and J by 0 bases, with 13 bases between them. This CDR3 contains 15 residues. Germline CDR1 reads SGHTA; CDR2 reads FQGTGA. Points from the study as a whole: Clonotypes shared by all four sorted-subset donors had higher generation probabilities than non-shared clonotypes.

The V gene is TRBV7-3, the J gene TRBJ2-5; possibly TRBD1 for D (6 bases). The TCR originated in a man aged 18 to 30 in good health. Some clones in this sample may be carry-over from other donors' samples. The sequenced sample was naive CD8+ T cells from PBMCs. In DNA, the CDR3 is TGTGCCAGCAGCCCCGGACAGACGTACCAAGAGACCCAGTACTTC. Its protein product is CASSPGQTYQETQYF.